What follows are 13 T cell receptor beta chains derived from one specimen sequenced in a study of blood T cells in healthy people across ages. PCR was performed a second time for about 6 to 12 cycles using a sample-barcoded 5' primer and a J-beta primer mix. TCRdb re-called the 5' RACE reads through MiXCR, storing one row per CDR3 protein. The table shows 650,000 to 800,000 distinct CDR3 sequences, with roughly 44% occurring only once. Input material: blood. The receptor set was obtained from a man aged 60 to 69 in good health.

The chain combines TRBV5-6 with TRBJ2-7; no reliable D call. CDR1 is SGHDT and CDR2 is YYEEEE in the germline V gene. V dropped 5 bases and J dropped 2 bases, with 11 bases sitting between them. The CDR3 runs 13 residues. The CDR3 loop reads CASSLTLTYEQYF. The CDR3 region has the DNA TGTGCCAGCAGTCTGACGCTTACCTACGAGCAGTACTTC.

In its sample, this clonotype was seen a few times. The chain uses TRBV12-3 or TRBV12-4 and TRBJ2-2; D gene ambiguous. The CDR3 spans 14 residues. V gave up 6 bases and J gave up 4 bases, with 12 bases separating them. The DNA for the CDR3 is TGTGCCAGCAGGGAATCCCGTGTCACCGGGGAGCTGTTTTTT. Translation gives CASRESRVTGELFF.

J is TRBJ2-4 and V is TRBV20-1; a weak D match, TRBD1 (7 bases). Germline CDR1 is DFQATT and CDR2 is SNEGSKA (reference sequence). V was cut by 3 bases and J by 2 bases, with 14 bases left in between. This CDR3 is 15 amino acids long. CDR3 coding DNA: TGCAGTGCTAGGGAGCCAGGGGGGACCAAAAACATTCAGTACTTC. It encodes CSAREPGGTKNIQYF.

This sequence joins TRBV7-2 and TRBJ2-5; TRBD2 matches 9 bases. CDR3 length: 16 residues. Germline V gene lookup returns CDR1 SGHTA and CDR2 FQGNSA. With 5 bases clipped from V and 4 bases from J, the junction kept 11 bases outside the gene matches. DNA of the CDR3: TGTGCCAGCAGCCCAGGCTCGCGGGGGGGTCGAGAGACCCAGTACTTC. This gives the protein CASSPGSRGGRETQYF.

The genes are TRBV7-3 and TRBJ2-5, with 15 bases aligning to TRBD2. CDR3 size: 18 residues. Trimming cost V 5 bases and J 4 bases; bases outside gene matches: 11. Germline loops: CDR1 SGHTA, CDR2 FQGTGA. The CDR3 DNA reads as TGTGCCAGCAGCCCGAGGACTAGCGGGGGGGCGATGGGAGAGACCCAGTACTTC. It encodes CASSPRTSGGAMGETQYF.

This clonotype was seen once. The V gene is TRBV29-1, the J gene TRBJ2-3, with no clear D. This CDR3 is 13 amino acids long. The V end was cut by 4 bases, the J end by 2 bases, with 10 bases between. Germline loops: CDR1 SQVTM, CDR2 ANQGSEA. In DNA, the CDR3 is TGCAGCGTTGGGAAGGTGTTCACAGATACGCAGTATTTT. Protein: CSVGKVFTDTQYF.

The genes are TRBV29-1 and TRBJ2-1, with TRBD2 matching 15 bases. With V trimmed by 6 bases and J by 2 bases, 14 bases remained unmatched. The length of the CDR3 is 19 residues. Germline CDR1 SQVTM, CDR2 ANQGSEA. CDR3 coding DNA: TGCAGCGTGGTGATCGGGACTAGCGGGGGGTGGAGGGCCTACAATGAGCAGTTCTTC. Translation gives CSVVIGTSGGWRAYNEQFF.

In its sample, this clonotype was seen a few times. The chain joins TRBV12-3 or TRBV12-4 to TRBJ2-3; D remains ambiguous. With 7 bases removed from V and 1 base from J, the gap between germline ends came to 9 bases. The CDR3 contains 13 residues. In nucleotides, the CDR3 is TGTGCCAGCACCCCTCAGGGCACAGATACGCAGTATTTT. Residues: CASTPQGTDTQYF.

The chain links TRBV2 to TRBJ1-4; tentative D call: TRBD1 (5 bases). The CDR3 runs to 16 residues. CDR1 is SNHLY and CDR2 is FYNNEI in the germline V gene. V was pared by 6 bases and J by 1 base, with 15 bases between. The CDR3 protein is CASRMGLGGTNEKLFF. CDR3 sequence (DNA): TGTGCCAGCAGGATGGGACTGGGAGGAACTAATGAAAAACTGTTTTTT.

Points on this clonotype: Germline and junction disagree at one end, which may indicate a read error. The chain links TRBV29-1 to TRBJ2-3; 7 bases match TRBD2. Germline CDR1 SQVTM, CDR2 ANQGSEA. This CDR3 contains 15 residues. The chain's CDR3 is CSVDSGGVGTGTQYF. The CDR3 DNA is TGCAGCGTTGATTCGGGGGGAGTCGGCACAGGTACGCAGTATTTT.

Points on this clonotype: A much larger clone lies one base from this, so it may be a read error. The chain couples TRBV29-1 to TRBJ2-4, with D unresolved. The J call could be wrong; TRBJ2-7 is a better fit for the DNA end. Germline loops: CDR1 SQVTM, CDR2 ANQGSEA. This CDR3 is 11 amino acids long. CDR3 sequence reads: CSAGKGYEQYF. Here the CDR3 DNA reads TGCAGCGCGGGCAAGGGTTACGAGCAGTACTTC.

The table lists this clonotype with a few counts. This chain joins TRBV5-6 and TRBJ1-2; 9 bases are a match to TRBD1. The germline V gene encodes CDR1 SGHDT and CDR2 YYEEEE. J gave up 2 bases and V 4 bases, and 6 bases lay outside the gene matches. The CDR3 runs to 15 residues. In nucleotides, the CDR3 is TGTGCCAGCAGCGCGGGGACAGGGAAAAACTATGGCTACACCTTC. It encodes CASSAGTGKNYGYTF. Filled out from reference TRBV5-6 and TRBJ1-2, the complete variable domain reads DAGVTQSPTHLIKTRGQQVTLRCSPKSGHDTVSWYQQALGQGPQFIFQYYEEEERQRGNFPDRFSGHQFPNYSSELNVNALLLGDSALYLCASSAGTGKNYGYTFGSGTRLTVV.

This chain links TRBV13 with TRBJ2-4, with D tentatively TRBD1 or TRBD2 (6 bases each). The CDR3 is 18 amino acids. Between the trimmed V and J ends, which lost 0 bases and 0 bases, there was a span of 15 bases. Looked up from germline, CDR1 is PRHDT and CDR2 is FYEKMQ (reference sequence). CDR3 region: CASSLGFGGEGAKNIQYF. As DNA, the CDR3 is TGTGCCAGCAGCTTAGGGTTCGGGGGCGAGGGAGCCAAAAACATTCAGTACTTC.